This T cell receptor (beta chain) was captured in a study of T cell responses to AZD1222 COVID-19 vaccine. Regarding the study as a whole: Repertoire collection took place solely once the T cell response had peaked. Donors were chiefly white British, with a greater number of females, and clonal diversity was perhaps underestimated. Elevations in Spike-specific TCR breadth and depth followed administration of two AZD1222 doses. Regions 160-218 and 743-854 dominated among vaccine-associated CD4 TCRs spanning spike.

Of note for this clone: Its antigen is unknown.

Clones were sequenced by immunoSEQ multiplex PCR, and TCRdb holds only the in-frame ones, with some missing. The repertoire consists of 150,000 to 200,000 clones, with 88% occurring once and the leading ten covering 11%. The V end lost 0 bases, the J end lost 10 bases, and 12 bases lay between the germline ends. Per germline, CDR1 LGHDT and CDR2 YNNKEL (reference sequence). CDR3 length equals 13 residues. The receptor comes from an adult who received the AZD1222 COVID-19 vaccine. The rearrangement uses TRBV3-1 (or the pseudogene TRBV3-2) and TRBJ1-1; D may be TRBD1 (6 bases). Source: peripheral blood, taken 28 days after the second AZD1222 dose. The CDR3 coding sequence is TGTGCCAGCAGCCAAGATCCAGGGGAGCGAGCTTTCTTT. This translates into CASSQDPGERAFF.